This TCR beta chain originates from a study of monozygotic twins with inflammatory bowel disease. Study observations and caveats: No separation of different T cell subtypes was possible. Clonotypes shared with others were fewer in IBD patients than in healthy twins, especially with disease activity.

TCRdb reworked the 5' RACE reads into one entry per CDR3 protein, no DNA. This listing includes approximately 420,000 distinct CDR3 sequences. Investigators extracted total RNA from whole blood and did not sort T cells. On this clonotype: As yet, its antigen is unknown.

The CDR3 consists of 14 residues. Germline V gives CDR1 DFQATT, CDR2 SNEGSKA (reference sequence). The sequence was collected from a human donor with ulcerative colitis or Crohn's disease, or a healthy co-twin of an affected twin (not recorded which). The chain employs TRBV20-1 and TRBJ2-1; TCRdb calls TRBD2, which cannot be checked without DNA. The specimen was blood. CDR3 sequence: CSAGPSGGVNEQFF.